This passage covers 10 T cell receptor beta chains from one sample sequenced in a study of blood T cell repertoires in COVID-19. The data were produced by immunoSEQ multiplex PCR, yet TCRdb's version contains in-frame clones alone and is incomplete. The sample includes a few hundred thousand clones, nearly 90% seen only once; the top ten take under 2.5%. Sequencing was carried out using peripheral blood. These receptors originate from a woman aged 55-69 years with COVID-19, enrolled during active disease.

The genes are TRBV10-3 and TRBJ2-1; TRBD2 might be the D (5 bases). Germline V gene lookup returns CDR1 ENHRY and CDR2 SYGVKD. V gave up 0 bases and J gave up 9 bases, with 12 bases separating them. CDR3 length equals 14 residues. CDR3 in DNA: TGTGCCATCAGTGAGTCTGGAGGAGAGCCTGAGCAGTTCTTC. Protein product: CAISESGGEPEQFF.

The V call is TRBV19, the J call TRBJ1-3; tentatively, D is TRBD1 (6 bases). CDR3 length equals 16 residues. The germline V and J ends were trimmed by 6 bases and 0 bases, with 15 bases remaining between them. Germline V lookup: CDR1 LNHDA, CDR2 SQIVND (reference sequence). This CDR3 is CASRVPRGTSGNTIYF. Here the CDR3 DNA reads TGTGCCAGTAGGGTTCCCAGGGGAACCTCTGGAAACACCATATATTTT. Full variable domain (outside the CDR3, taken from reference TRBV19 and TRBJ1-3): DGGITQSPKYLFRKEGQNVTLSCEQNLNHDAMYWYRQDPGQGLRLIYYSQIVNDFQKGDIAEGYSVSREKKESFPLTVTSAQKNPTAFYLCASRVPRGTSGNTIYFGEGSWLTVV.

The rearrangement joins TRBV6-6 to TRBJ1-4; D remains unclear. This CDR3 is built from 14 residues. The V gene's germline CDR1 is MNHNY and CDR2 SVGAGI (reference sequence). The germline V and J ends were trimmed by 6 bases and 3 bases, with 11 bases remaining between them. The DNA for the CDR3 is TGTGCCAGCAGCCGGGGTATAGCTAATGAAAAACTGTTTTTT. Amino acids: CASSRGIANEKLFF.

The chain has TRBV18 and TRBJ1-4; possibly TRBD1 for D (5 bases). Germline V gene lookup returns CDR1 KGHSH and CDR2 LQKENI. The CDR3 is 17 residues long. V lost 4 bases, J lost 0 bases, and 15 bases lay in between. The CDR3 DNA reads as TGTGCCAGCTCACTACTACAGGAAAGTGCAACTAATGAAAAACTGTTTTTT. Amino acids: CASSLLQESATNEKLFF.

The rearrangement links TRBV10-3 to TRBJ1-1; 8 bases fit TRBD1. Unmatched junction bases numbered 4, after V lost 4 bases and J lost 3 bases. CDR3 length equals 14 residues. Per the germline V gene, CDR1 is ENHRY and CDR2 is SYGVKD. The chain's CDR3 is CAISGTGWHTEAFF. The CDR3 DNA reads TGTGCCATCAGTGGGACAGGGTGGCACACTGAAGCTTTCTTT.

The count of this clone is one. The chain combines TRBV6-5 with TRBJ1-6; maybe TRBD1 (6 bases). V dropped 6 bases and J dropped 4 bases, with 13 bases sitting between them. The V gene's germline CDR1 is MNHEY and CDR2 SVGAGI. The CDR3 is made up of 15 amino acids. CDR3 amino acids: CASRGGGAYNSPLHF. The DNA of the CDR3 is TGTGCCAGCAGGGGAGGGGGGGCGTATAATTCACCCCTCCACTTT.

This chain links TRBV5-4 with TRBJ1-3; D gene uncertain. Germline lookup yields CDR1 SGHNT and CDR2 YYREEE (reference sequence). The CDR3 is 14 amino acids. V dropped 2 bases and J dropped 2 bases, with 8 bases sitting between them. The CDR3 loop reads CASSFSGTGNTIYF. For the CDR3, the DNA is TGTGCCAGCAGCTTCTCGGGAACTGGAAACACCATATATTTT.

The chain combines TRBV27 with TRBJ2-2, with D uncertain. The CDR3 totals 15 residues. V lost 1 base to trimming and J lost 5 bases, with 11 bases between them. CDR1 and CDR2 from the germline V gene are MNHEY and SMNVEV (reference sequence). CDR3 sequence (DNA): TGTGCCAGCAGTTTATTGTCTGCGTGGACCGGGGAGCTGTTTTTT. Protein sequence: CASSLLSAWTGELFF.

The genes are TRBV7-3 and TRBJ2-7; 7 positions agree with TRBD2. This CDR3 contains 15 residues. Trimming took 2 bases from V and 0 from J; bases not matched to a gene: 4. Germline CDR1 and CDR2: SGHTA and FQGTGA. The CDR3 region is CASSLSGGLSYEQYF. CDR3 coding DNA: TGTGCCAGCAGCTTATCGGGGGGACTCTCCTACGAGCAGTACTTC.

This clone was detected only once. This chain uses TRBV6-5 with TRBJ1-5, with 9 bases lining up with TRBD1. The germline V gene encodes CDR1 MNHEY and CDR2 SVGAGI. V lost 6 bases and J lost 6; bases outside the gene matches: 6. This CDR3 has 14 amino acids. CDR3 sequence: CASSPQGAVQPQHF. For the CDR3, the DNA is TGTGCCAGCAGCCCACAGGGGGCCGTTCAGCCCCAGCATTTT.